Here is one TCR beta chain with its context. TCRdb re-called the 5' RACE reads with MiXCR, one entry per CDR3 protein. Here the sample spans 250,000 or so distinct CDR3 sequences, approximately 11% being singletons. The V and J ends lost 3 bases and 11 bases, in that order; junction bases with no gene match: 6. The germline V gene has CDR1 LGHDT and CDR2 YNNKEL (reference sequence). This CDR3 spans 12 amino acids. The data originate from a study of CD8 T cells in ankylosing spondylitis. The chain employs TRBV3-1 and TRBJ1-1; TRBD1 matches 7 bases. The sequence came from a male donor with ankylosing spondylitis or in good health (not recorded which). The sequencing input was blood, either unsorted or a sorted T cell fraction (not recorded which). The chain's CDR3 is CASSHQGGEAFF. Written as DNA, the CDR3 is TGTGCCAGCAGCCATCAAGGGGGCGAGGCTTTCTTT. The whole variable domain, filled in from reference TRBV3-1 and TRBJ1-1, reads DTAVSQTPKYLVTQMGNDKSIKCEQNLGHDTMYWYKQDSKKFLKIMFSYNNKELIINETVPNRFSPKSPDKAHLNLHINSLELGDSAVYFCASSHQGGEAFFGQGTRLTVV.